The 32 T cell receptor beta chains presented below share a single source sample, sequenced in a study of cytomegalovirus exposure and HLA in healthy donors. Profiled with immunoSEQ multiplex PCR; TCRdb holds only in-frame clones, not every one. The data show 250,000 to 350,000 clones, roughly 87% seen once. Sequencing was performed on PBMCs. The receptors derive from a man aged 25 to 45 in good health and CMV-seronegative.

The rearrangement uses TRBV10-2 and TRBJ2-7; TRBD1 agrees at 8 bases. J was trimmed by 2 bases and V by 8 bases; bases with no gene match: 5. This CDR3 has 13 residues. CDR1 and CDR2 (germline): WSHSY, SAAADI. CDR3 protein: CASGGTGAYEQYF. The CDR3 DNA reads as TGCGCCAGCGGGGGGACAGGAGCCTACGAGCAGTACTTC.

The chain uses TRBV4-1 and TRBJ2-1, with 13 bases identical to TRBD2. The junction had 3 bases not matched to a gene; V was cut back by 1 base and J by 3 bases. The CDR3 length is 17 residues. The germline V gene encodes CDR1 MGHRA and CDR2 YSYEKL. The DNA for the CDR3 is TGCGCCAGCAGCCAAGTACTAGCGGGGGGGATCTACAATGAGCAGTTCTTC. It yields the protein CASSQVLAGGIYNEQFF.

The chain recombines TRBV4-1 with TRBJ2-1; perhaps TRBD1 as D (5 bases). With 0 bases removed from V and 9 bases from J, the gap between germline ends came to 15 bases. CDR1 is MGHRA and CDR2 is YSYEKL in the germline V gene. CDR3 length equals 15 residues. The chain's CDR3 is CASSQDLVGAVEQFF. The DNA for the CDR3 is TGCGCCAGCAGCCAAGATCTGGTAGGGGCGGTTGAGCAGTTCTTC.

This chain uses TRBV7-9 with TRBJ2-7, with D possibly matching TRBD1 (6 bases). CDR1 is SEHNR and CDR2 is FQNEAQ in the germline V gene (reference sequence). V was clipped by 0 bases and J by 1 base, with 16 bases between them. The CDR3 extends over 17 amino acids. The CDR3 DNA reads as TGTGCCAGCAGCTTAGCCGGCCAGGGGATAGTTTCCTACGAGCAGTACTTC. Translation gives CASSLAGQGIVSYEQYF.

This clone was found once. An end of the junction does not agree with germline; a read error may underlie this. The V gene is TRBV6-1, the J gene TRBJ2-3; D possibly corresponds to TRBD1 (5 bases). Looked up from germline, CDR1 is MNHNS and CDR2 is SASEGT. The CDR3 is made up of 14 amino acids. The CDR3 nucleotides are TGTGCCAGCAGAGAAGATAGGGGCATTGATACGCAGTATTTT. Protein product: CASREDRGIDTQYF.

The chain is built from TRBV14 and TRBJ2-3; 7 bases match TRBD1. Per the germline V gene, CDR1 is SGHDN and CDR2 is FVKESK. Losses at the gene ends were 3 bases for V and 0 bases for J; bases not matched to a gene: 15. There are 19 residues in the CDR3. The CDR3 bases are TGTGCCAGCAGCCACATCCCGGGACAGAAGGCTGCTAGCACAGATACGCAGTATTTT. Translation gives CASSHIPGQKAASTDTQYF.

This chain uses TRBV25-1 with TRBJ2-1; 7 bases are shared with TRBD2. This CDR3 region has 15 residues. Unmatched junction bases numbered 11, after V lost 6 bases and J lost 6 bases. CDR1 and CDR2 from the germline V gene are MGHDK and SYGVNS. The CDR3 DNA reads TGTGCCAGCAGCCCGGGGAGGGCACCTTTCAATGAGCAGTTCTTC. It translates to CASSPGRAPFNEQFF.

This clone has a handful of counts. V and J are TRBV5-1 and TRBJ2-7; D unclear. The CDR3 consists of 14 residues. Deletions cut 0 bases from V and 1 base from J, with 8 bases between. The V gene's germline CDR1 is SGHRS and CDR2 YFSETQ. The CDR3 region is CASSLVVSSYEQYF. DNA for the CDR3: TGCGCCAGCAGCTTGGTTGTCTCTTCCTACGAGCAGTACTTC.

The CDR3 bases are TGTGCCATGGAAAAAACACTAGCGGTTTTTGAGACCCAGTACTTC. This translates into CAMEKTLAVFETQYF. The genes are TRBV6-7 and TRBJ2-5; 8 positions match TRBD2. TRBV6-7 is labeled an ORF, and its function is uncertain. V lost 10 bases and J lost 5; bases outside the gene matches: 15. The CDR3 runs to 15 residues.

The chain uses TRBV6-1 and TRBJ2-1; 7 positions match TRBD1. Germline CDR1 MNHNS, CDR2 SASEGT. CDR3 length: 13 residues. After removal of 4 bases from V and 4 bases from J, the junction contained 1 base not matched to a gene. The CDR3 sequence: CASSGDSYNEQFF. CDR3 in DNA: TGTGCCAGCAGTGGGGACAGTTACAATGAGCAGTTCTTC.

The rearrangement joins TRBV28 to TRBJ1-1; D might be TRBD1 (5 bases). V was clipped by 6 bases and J by 2 bases, with 16 bases between them. The germline V gene has CDR1 MDHEN and CDR2 SYDVKM. The CDR3 extends over 15 amino acids. The DNA for the CDR3 is TGTGCCAGCAGGACCCCTTTGGGGGGAAACACTGAAGCTTTCTTT. Translated: CASRTPLGGNTEAFF.

The chain joins TRBV4-2 to TRBJ2-1; possible D gene TRBD2, 5 bases. This CDR3 has 16 amino acids. Germline CDR1 reads LGHNA; CDR2 reads YNFKEQ. V shed 1 base and J shed 6 bases, with 16 bases lying between them. CDR3 region: CASSQVVDSPGNEQFF. CDR3 DNA: TGTGCCAGCAGCCAAGTTGTGGACTCGCCCGGCAATGAGCAGTTCTTC.

Here the CDR3 DNA reads TGTGCCAGCAGCCGCAGCGGGGGGTCAATCTACGAGCAGTACTTC. This encodes CASSRSGGSIYEQYF. The gene calls are TRBV5-4 and TRBJ2-7; 9 bases map to TRBD2. Germline V gene sequence: CDR1 SGHNT, CDR2 YYREEE (reference sequence). The CDR3 is 15 residues long. V was pared by 4 bases and J by 3 bases, with 8 bases of the junction left unmatched.

The rearrangement uses TRBV9 and TRBJ2-7; tentative D call: TRBD1 (6 bases). V was trimmed by 4 bases and J by 0 bases, leaving 11 bases between them. CDR1 is SGDLS, CDR2 YYNGEE, per germline. The CDR3 runs to 14 residues. CDR3 sequence: CASSPRQVSYEQYF. The CDR3 nucleotides read TGTGCCAGCAGCCCTCGACAGGTCTCCTACGAGCAGTACTTC.

The J gene is TRBJ2-7, the V gene TRBV11-2; possibly TRBD2 for D (6 bases). The CDR3 spans 12 residues. The V gene's germline CDR1 is SGHAT and CDR2 FQNNGV. The V end was cut by 1 base, the J end by 12 bases, with 13 bases between. The CDR3 DNA reads as TGTGCCAGCAGCTTAGGAGGCGGGGATCTGTACTTC. As protein: CASSLGGGDLYF.

This clone was seen a single time. The J gene is TRBJ2-3, the V gene TRBV6-1; 10 nucleotides agree with TRBD2. The CDR3 covers 15 residues. Losses at the gene ends were 3 bases for V and 1 base for J; bases not matched to a gene: 1. The V gene's germline CDR1 is MNHNS and CDR2 SASEGT. CDR3 sequence reads: CASSDSGGGTDTQYF. DNA for the CDR3: TGTGCCAGCAGTGACAGCGGGGGGGGCACAGATACGCAGTATTTT.

The chain uses TRBV5-1 and TRBJ2-3; a possible D gene is TRBD1 (6 bases). Germline V lookup: CDR1 SGHRS, CDR2 YFSETQ. The V and J ends lost 5 bases and 0 bases respectively, with 10 bases between them. The CDR3 runs 14 residues. CDR3 loop: CASSWDTSTDTQYF. The CDR3 DNA follows: TGCGCCAGCAGTTGGGACACCAGCACAGATACGCAGTATTTT.

This clone occurred a few times. The chain combines TRBV5-1 with TRBJ1-2; D not certain. The CDR3 covers 12 residues. V lost 4 bases, J lost 4 bases, and 8 bases lay in between. In germline, CDR1 is SGHRS, CDR2 YFSETQ. DNA of the CDR3: TGCGCCAGCAGCGCGGAGTCCTATGGCTACACCTTC. It translates to CASSAESYGYTF.

The chain joins TRBV7-7 to TRBJ2-2; D possibly corresponds to TRBD1 (6 bases). The CDR3 length is 16 residues. Germline loops: CDR1 SSHAT, CDR2 FNYEAQ (reference sequence). Trimming stripped 5 bases from V and 1 base from J, with 14 bases between. The CDR3 spells CASSPKPTGNTGELFF. The CDR3 DNA reads TGTGCCAGCAGCCCAAAACCGACAGGGAACACCGGGGAGCTGTTTTTT.

The J gene is TRBJ2-7, the V gene TRBV7-6, with 9 bases matching TRBD1. Germline V CDR1 and CDR2: SGHVS, FNYEAQ. The CDR3 extends over 14 amino acids. Losses at the gene ends were 1 base for V and 4 bases for J; bases not matched to a gene: 2. In DNA form, the CDR3 reads TGTGCCAGCAGCTTAGAACAGGGGGCATACGAGCAGTACTTC. Amino acids: CASSLEQGAYEQYF.

In regard to this clone: Other DNA variants within this sample encode the same CDR3. The rearrangement joins TRBV7-9 to TRBJ2-3; tentative D call: TRBD2 (7 bases). Germline V lookup: CDR1 SEHNR, CDR2 FQNEAQ (reference sequence). The CDR3 sequence is 13 residues long. Trimming pared 2 bases from V and 5 bases from J, leaving 8 bases between. CDR3 sequence reads: CASSLRGGDTQYF. The CDR3 bases are TGTGCCAGCAGCTTAAGGGGGGGAGATACGCAGTATTTT.

The chain employs TRBV27 and TRBJ2-7; no clear D gene. The germline V gene has CDR1 MNHEY and CDR2 SMNVEV (reference sequence). The CDR3 consists of 13 residues. Trimming shortened V by 6 bases and J by 2 bases, and 11 bases separated the two germline ends. This chain's CDR3 is CASRHGSTYEQYF. The CDR3 nucleotides read TGTGCCAGCAGACACGGGTCCACCTACGAGCAGTACTTC.

The rearrangement links TRBV7-6 to TRBJ1-1, with unresolved D. The CDR3 sequence is 17 residues long. Germline CDR1 reads SGHVS; CDR2 reads FNYEAQ. V lost 6 bases and J lost 1, with 21 bases in between. As DNA, the CDR3 is TGTGCCAGCAGACCCATTCATTGGACGGGAAGGAACACTGAAGCTTTCTTT. This sequence encodes CASRPIHWTGRNTEAFF.

The chain combines TRBV7-8 with TRBJ2-1; TRBD2 is a possible D gene (6 bases). This CDR3 spans 13 amino acids. Trimming took off 3 bases at V and 8 bases at J, with 11 bases between the two ends. Germline loops: CDR1 SGHVS, CDR2 FQNEAQ. Here the CDR3 DNA reads TGTGCCAGCAGCTTGGGACTCTATTATGAGCAGTTCTTC. It encodes CASSLGLYYEQFF.

The count of this clone is one. The V call is TRBV9, the J call TRBJ2-3; a weak D match, TRBD1 (6 bases). Looked up from germline, CDR1 is SGDLS and CDR2 is YYNGEE. V dropped 4 bases and J dropped 2 bases, with 11 bases sitting between them. This CDR3 has 14 residues. The chain's CDR3 is CASSPGQYTDTQYF. CDR3 sequence (DNA): TGTGCCAGCAGCCCGGGACAATACACAGATACGCAGTATTTT.

This clone was picked up one time. The rearrangement links TRBV5-6 to TRBJ2-7, with no clear D. The ends were cut back, 3 bases at V and 5 bases at J, with 9 bases in the middle. The germline V gene encodes CDR1 SGHDT and CDR2 YYEEEE. There are 12 residues in the CDR3. As DNA, the CDR3 is TGTGCCAGCAGCTCTCTAGAGAACGAGCAGTACTTC. This gives the protein CASSSLENEQYF.

V and J are TRBV7-6 and TRBJ1-1; a possible D gene is TRBD1 (5 bases). Trimming cost V 5 bases and J 4 bases, with 14 bases left between them. The CDR3 is 14 amino acids. Germline V gene lookup returns CDR1 SGHVS and CDR2 FNYEAQ. CDR3 coding DNA: TGTGCCAGCAGCCTCTGGGACTGGAGCACTGAAGCTTTCTTT. It encodes CASSLWDWSTEAFF. The whole variable domain, filled in from reference TRBV7-6 and TRBJ1-1, reads GAGVSQSPRYKVTKRGQDVALRCDPISGHVSLYWYRQALGQGPEFLTYFNYEAQQDKSGLPNDRFSAERPEGSISTLTIQRTEQRDSAMYRCASSLWDWSTEAFFGQGTRLTVV.

This clone was counted a single time. This chain uses TRBV5-5 with TRBJ1-2; TRBD1 aligns across 10 bases. CDR3 length: 15 amino acids. V lost 1 base to trimming and J lost 4 bases; unmatched junction nucleotides: 4. Germline CDR1 and CDR2: SGHKS and YYEKEE (reference sequence). This chain's CDR3 is CASSLSDRGLYGYTF. CDR3 sequence (DNA): TGTGCCAGCAGCTTGTCCGACAGGGGGCTCTATGGCTACACCTTC.

The chain links TRBV19 to TRBJ1-2, with D possibly being TRBD1 (5 bases). Germline CDR1 reads LNHDA; CDR2 reads SQIVND (reference sequence). Trimming pared 5 bases from V and 2 bases from J, leaving 12 bases between. This CDR3 is built from 14 residues. CDR3 in amino acids: CASSFQGSNYGYTF. The CDR3 DNA reads as TGTGCCAGTAGTTTTCAGGGATCCAACTATGGCTACACCTTC.

This clone occurred once. The chain carries TRBV11-2 and TRBJ2-1; tentatively, D is TRBD2 (5 bases). This CDR3 is 16 amino acids long. CDR1 is SGHAT, CDR2 FQNNGV, per germline. Trimming shortened V by 5 bases and J by 3 bases, and 17 bases separated the two germline ends. In DNA, the CDR3 is TGTGCCAGCAGCCCCCGGGATCATCCTAGCTACAATGAGCAGTTCTTC. Encoded protein: CASSPRDHPSYNEQFF. The whole variable domain, remainder taken from reference TRBV11-2 and TRBJ2-1, is EAGVAQSPRYKIIEKRQSVAFWCNPISGHATLYWYQQILGQGPKLLIQFQNNGVVDDSQLPKDRFSAERLKGVDSTLKIQPAKLEDSAVYLCASSPRDHPSYNEQFFGPGTRLTVL.

This chain uses TRBV19 with TRBJ1-5; TRBD1 matches 8 bases. The trim removed 6 bases at V and 5 bases at J, leaving 3 bases unmatched. The germline V gene encodes CDR1 LNHDA and CDR2 SQIVND (reference sequence). CDR3 length: 13 residues. The CDR3 sequence: CASRKQGDQPQHF. CDR3 in DNA: TGTGCCAGTAGGAAACAGGGGGATCAGCCCCAGCATTTT.

The chain is built from TRBV11-2 and TRBJ1-1; D is uncertain. Per the germline V gene, CDR1 is SGHAT and CDR2 is FQNNGV. The V and J ends lost 0 bases and 4 bases respectively, with 12 bases between them. The CDR3 is 15 amino acids. This CDR3 reads CASSLESNRGTEAFF. The CDR3 DNA sequence: TGTGCCAGCAGCTTAGAATCCAACCGGGGCACTGAAGCTTTCTTT.